This entry features one T cell receptor (beta chain) sequence. Its antigen is as yet unknown. Some clones are missing from TCRdb's copy, which holds only in-frame ones; the method was immunoSEQ multiplex PCR. Of 1.5 million to 2.5 million clones in the sample, approximately 95% were seen once. This specimen comes from a study of shared clonotypes between healthy human individuals. Whole-study results and caveats: It was only blood that was sampled, and tissue repertoires likely differ.

Naivety among CD8 cells was defined by CD45RO negativity and positive CCR7 selection, thereby excluding terminally differentiated effector memory CD45RA+ cells. The germline V and J ends were trimmed by 3 bases and 3 bases, with 6 bases remaining between them. Germline V CDR1 and CDR2: LNHNV, YYDKDF (reference sequence). CDR3 length: 12 amino acids. The chain links TRBV15 to TRBJ2-7, with D possibly being TRBD1 (5 bases). Source material: naive CD8+ T cells sorted from blood. The receptor was isolated from a man aged 18 to 29 in good health. The CDR3 is CATSSDSYEQYF. The CDR3 region has the DNA TGTGCCACCAGCAGCGACAGCTACGAGCAGTACTTC.